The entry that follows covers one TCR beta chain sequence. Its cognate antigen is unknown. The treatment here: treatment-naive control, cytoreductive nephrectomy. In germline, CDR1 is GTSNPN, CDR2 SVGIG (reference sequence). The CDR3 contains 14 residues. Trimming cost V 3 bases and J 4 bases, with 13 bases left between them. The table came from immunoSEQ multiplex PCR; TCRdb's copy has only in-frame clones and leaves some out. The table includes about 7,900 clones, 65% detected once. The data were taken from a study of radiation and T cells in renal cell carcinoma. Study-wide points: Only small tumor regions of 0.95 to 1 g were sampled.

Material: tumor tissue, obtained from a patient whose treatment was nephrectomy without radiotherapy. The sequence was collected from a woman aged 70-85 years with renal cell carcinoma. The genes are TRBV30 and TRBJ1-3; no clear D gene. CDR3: CAWRTGGIGNTIYF. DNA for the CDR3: TGTGCCTGGAGAACTGGCGGAATCGGAAACACCATATATTTT.